This T cell receptor beta chain appears in the sequencing data of a study of T cells after yellow fever vaccination. The V end lost 1 base, the J end lost 5 bases, and 8 bases lay between the germline ends. The germline gives CDR1 LGHDT, CDR2 YNNKEL (reference sequence). This CDR3 contains 13 residues. This clonotype was seen ten or more times. The antigen is undetermined. Points from the study as a whole: Booster samples showed a return of most primary-vaccination clones (under 97% CD4, approximately 88% CD8).

UMIs were added to TCR cDNA along with a universal primer site when it was made by 5'RACE template switching. From the 5' RACE reads, TCRdb called clonotypes with MiXCR, one entry per CDR3 protein. The sample has 300,000 or so distinct CDR3 sequences, 8.5% to 10% seen once; the top ten hold approximately 3.3%. The V call is TRBV3-1, the J call TRBJ2-5; a possible D gene is TRBD2 (5 bases). The specimen comprised CD4+ T cells sorted from PBMCs, sampled 5 days after the yellow fever booster vaccination. This clonotype was sampled from a man aged 18-30 years who received the YFV17D yellow fever vaccine. CDR3 sequence reads: CASSQGGLETQYF. Here the CDR3 DNA reads TGTGCCAGCAGCCAAGGAGGGCTTGAGACCCAGTACTTC.